This T cell receptor beta chain was recorded in a study of T cell responses to AZD1222 COVID-19 vaccine (dated by TCRdb to about 2021). Regarding the study in general: TCR sequencing was performed for roughly 250 trial participants, of whom around 210 were given two doses of AZD1222 and roughly 25 were given two doses of MenACWY control vaccine. Trial participants were enrolled by age into 18-55, 56-69 and 70-plus year subgroups, with approximately 150, 28 and 58 TCR-sequenced participants respectively. Findings and caveats that apply to the study as a whole: Participants were mostly white British and included more females than males, and it was suggested by the authors that clonal diversity may have been underestimated. No day 14 peak-response samples were available, so repertoires were characterized only after the peak T cell response. After two AZD1222 doses, both the breadth and the depth of spike-specific TCRs were significantly higher than at day 0 and than in MenACWY recipients. Only five to seven AZD1222 recipients were SARS-CoV-2 seropositive at baseline, limiting conclusions about previously exposed vaccinees. Vaccine-associated CD4 TCRs spanned the whole spike protein, with dominant responses in regions 160-218 and 743-854. The 56-69-year group was small, and its depth increase did not reach significance, likely because of low power. Epitopes outside the regions mutated in the B.1.351 and B.1.1.7 variants were reportedly recognized by nearly half of the unique spike-specific TCRs.

Trimming takes 3 bases off V and 10 bases off J; junction bases not matched to a gene: 7. Including cysteine and phenylalanine, the CDR3 has 14 amino acids. Only the CDR3 part of the read is kept: 42 bases, read in frame from the first base. CDR1 SGHTA and CDR2 FQGNSA are derived from the germline V gene. Remarks on this clone: What antigen it recognizes has not been identified. Per-nucleotide qualities are absent, and no much larger clonotype sits a single base away.

The CDR3 regions of human TCRbeta chains were analyzed by immunosequencing. As for the original processing: TCRs in the repertoires were matched against a reference library of SARS-CoV-2-specific TCRs that had been generated with the MIRA antigen-specificity platform. Breadth was defined as the fraction of unique TCRs that were SARS-CoV-2-associated. Depth was defined as the fraction of total T cells that were SARS-CoV-2-associated. Using the MIRA data, each spike-specific TCR was assigned both to the spike region to which the TCR was reactive and to a CD4 or CD8 class. Log10-transformed breadth and depth values were compared by one-way ANOVA with Sidak's multiple comparisons tests. Here the immuneACCESS table is served through TCRdb, limited to in-frame sequences with V and J called. Missing clones are a known gap in these copies; in checked studies unresolved V genes cover under half, and the rest lacks a known reason. Clone size and V and J calls were adopted from that table, with D and trimming inferred from the DNA. This sample lists 150,000 to 250,000 clones; under 95% were detected once. Of the sample, roughly 1% is held by the ten largest clones.

Read against the paper, the sample's time point label means: about 28 days (+/-7) after the second vaccine dose. AZD1222 recipients whose second dose came at about 4 weeks and those whose second dose came at about 12 weeks were combined into one group, since spike-specific TCR depth and breadth did not differ between the two schedules. Vaccinee samples came from UK trials COV001 and COV002, including a single-blind randomized controlled phase 2/3 trial of AZD1222 (ChAdOx1 nCoV-19) in healthy adults. For TCRbeta chain sequencing, PBMC samples from trial participants were taken at day 0 and at day 28 after the second dose.

The sequence came from an adult who received the AZD1222 COVID-19 vaccine. The chain couples TRBV7-2 to TRBJ2-1, with 9 bases matching TRBD1. The input for sequencing was peripheral blood, taken 28 days after the second AZD1222 dose. The CDR3 reads CASSFGRGTGEQFF. The DNA reads TGTGCCAGCAGCTTCGGCCGGGGGACAGGGGAGCAGTTCTTC. Here the CDR3 is joined to the reference TRBV7-2 and TRBJ2-1 genes, and the full variable domain is: GAGVSQSPSNKVTEKGKDVELRCDPISGHTALYWYRQSLGQGLEFLIYFQGNSAPDKSGLPSDRFSAERTGGSVSTLTIQRTQQEDSAVYLCASSFGRGTGEQFFGPGTRLTVL.